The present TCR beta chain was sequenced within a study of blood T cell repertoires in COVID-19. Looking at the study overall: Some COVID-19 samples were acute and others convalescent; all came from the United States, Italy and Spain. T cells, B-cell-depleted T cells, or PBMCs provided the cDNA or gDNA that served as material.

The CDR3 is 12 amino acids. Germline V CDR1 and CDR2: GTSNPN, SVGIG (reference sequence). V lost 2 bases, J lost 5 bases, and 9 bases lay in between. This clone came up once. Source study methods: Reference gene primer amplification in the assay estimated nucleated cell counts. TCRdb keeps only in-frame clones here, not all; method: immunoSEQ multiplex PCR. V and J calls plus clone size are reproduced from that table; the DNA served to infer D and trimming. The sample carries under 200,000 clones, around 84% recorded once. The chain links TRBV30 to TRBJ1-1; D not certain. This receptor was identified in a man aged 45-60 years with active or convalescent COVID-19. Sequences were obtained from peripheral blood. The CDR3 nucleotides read TGTGCCTGGAGTCATTCGAGTACTGAAGCTTTCTTT. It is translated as CAWSHSSTEAFF.